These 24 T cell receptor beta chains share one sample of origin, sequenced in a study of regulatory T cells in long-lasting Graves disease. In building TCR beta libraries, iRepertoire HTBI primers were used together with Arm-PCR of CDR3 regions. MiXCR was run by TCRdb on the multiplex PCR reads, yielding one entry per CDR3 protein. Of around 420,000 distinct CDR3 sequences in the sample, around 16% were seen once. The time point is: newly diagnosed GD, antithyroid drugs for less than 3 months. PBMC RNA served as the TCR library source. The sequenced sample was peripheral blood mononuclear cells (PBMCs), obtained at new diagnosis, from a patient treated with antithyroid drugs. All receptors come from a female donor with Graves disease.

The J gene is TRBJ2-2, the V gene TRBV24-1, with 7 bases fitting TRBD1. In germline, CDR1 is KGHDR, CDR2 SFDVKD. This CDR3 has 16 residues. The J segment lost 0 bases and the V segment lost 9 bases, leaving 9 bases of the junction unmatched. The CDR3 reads CATADTGEPNTGELFF. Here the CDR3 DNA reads TGTGCCACCGCCGATACAGGGGAACCGAACACCGGGGAGCTGTTTTTT.

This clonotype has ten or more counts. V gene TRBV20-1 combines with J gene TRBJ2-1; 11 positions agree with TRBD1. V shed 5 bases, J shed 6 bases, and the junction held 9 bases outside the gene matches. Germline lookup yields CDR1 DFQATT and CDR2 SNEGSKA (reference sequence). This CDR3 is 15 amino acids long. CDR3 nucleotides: TGCAGTGCTCGACCAGGCGGGACAGGGGGCAATGAGCAGTTCTTC. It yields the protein CSARPGGTGGNEQFF.

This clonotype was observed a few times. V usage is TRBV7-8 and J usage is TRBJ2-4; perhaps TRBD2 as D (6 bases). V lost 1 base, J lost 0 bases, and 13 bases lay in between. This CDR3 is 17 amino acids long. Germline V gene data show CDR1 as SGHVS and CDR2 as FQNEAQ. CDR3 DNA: TGTGCCAGCAGCTTAGATCGACCGGGAGTAGCCAAAAACATTCAGTACTTC. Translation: CASSLDRPGVAKNIQYF.

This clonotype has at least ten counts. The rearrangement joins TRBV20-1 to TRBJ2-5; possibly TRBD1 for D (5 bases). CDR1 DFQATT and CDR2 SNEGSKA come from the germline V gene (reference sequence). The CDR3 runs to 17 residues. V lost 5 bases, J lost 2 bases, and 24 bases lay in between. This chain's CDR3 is CSAPRAGLGVRQETQYF. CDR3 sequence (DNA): TGCAGTGCTCCTAGGGCAGGGCTAGGGGTAAGGCAAGAGACCCAGTACTTC.

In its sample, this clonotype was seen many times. The CDR3 bases are TGTGCCAGCAAACCGACGGCGGAAAACTATGGCTACACCTTC. It encodes CASKPTAENYGYTF. The chain is built from TRBV6-1 and TRBJ1-2; D gene uncertain. The ends were cut back, 7 bases at V and 2 bases at J, with 14 bases in the middle. The CDR3 runs to 14 residues. The germline gives CDR1 MNHNS, CDR2 SASEGT.

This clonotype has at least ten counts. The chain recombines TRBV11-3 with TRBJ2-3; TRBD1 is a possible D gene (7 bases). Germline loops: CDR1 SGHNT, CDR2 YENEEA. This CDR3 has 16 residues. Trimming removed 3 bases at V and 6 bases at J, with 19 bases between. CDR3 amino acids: CASSLFGGQNGDTQYF. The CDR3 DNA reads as TGTGCCAGCAGCTTGTTCGGGGGACAGAATGGTGATACGCAGTATTTT.

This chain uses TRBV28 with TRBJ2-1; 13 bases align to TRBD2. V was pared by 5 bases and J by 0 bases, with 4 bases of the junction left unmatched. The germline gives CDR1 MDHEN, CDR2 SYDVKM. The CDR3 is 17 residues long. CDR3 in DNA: TGTGCCAGCAGTCTCTGGACTAGCGGGAGCTCCTACAATGAGCAGTTCTTC. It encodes CASSLWTSGSSYNEQFF.

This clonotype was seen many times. CDR3 DNA sequence: TGTGCCTGGAGGATCGCTAACTATGGCTACACCTTC. Its protein is CAWRIANYGYTF. The rearrangement uses TRBV30 and TRBJ1-2; D remains unclear. Trimming shortened V by 3 bases and J by 0 bases, and 5 bases separated the two germline ends. The CDR3 loop spans 12 amino acids. CDR1 is GTSNPN, CDR2 SVGIG, per germline (reference sequence).

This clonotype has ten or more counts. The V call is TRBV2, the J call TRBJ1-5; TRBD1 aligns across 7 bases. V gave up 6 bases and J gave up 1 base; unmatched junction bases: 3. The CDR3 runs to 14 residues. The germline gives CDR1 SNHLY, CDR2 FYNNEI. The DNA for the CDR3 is TGTGCCAGCAGAGACAGGGAGAGCAATCAGCCCCAGCATTTT. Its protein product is CASRDRESNQPQHF.

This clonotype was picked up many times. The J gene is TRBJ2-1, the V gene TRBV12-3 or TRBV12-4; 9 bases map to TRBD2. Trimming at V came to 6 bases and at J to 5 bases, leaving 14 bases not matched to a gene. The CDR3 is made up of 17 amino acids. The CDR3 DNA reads TGTGCCAGCAGCCTGAATAGGCGGGGGGGCGGGAACAATGAGCAGTTCTTC. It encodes CASSLNRRGGGNNEQFF.

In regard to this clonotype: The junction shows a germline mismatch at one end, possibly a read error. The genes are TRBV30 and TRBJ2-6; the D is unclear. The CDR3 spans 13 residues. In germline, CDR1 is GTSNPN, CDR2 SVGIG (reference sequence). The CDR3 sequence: CAWGVTGANVLTF. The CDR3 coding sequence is TGTGCCTGGGGTGTAACTGGGGCCAACGTCCTGACTTTC.

For the CDR3, the DNA is TGTGCCAGCAGCTTATTGTCCAGAGGAAGCACAGATACGCAGTATTTT. Translated, it gives CASSLLSRGSTDTQYF. The chain recombines TRBV11-2 with TRBJ2-3; D unclear. V gave up 2 bases and J gave up 0 bases, with 12 bases separating them. CDR3 size: 16 residues. Germline CDR1 is SGHAT and CDR2 is FQNNGV.

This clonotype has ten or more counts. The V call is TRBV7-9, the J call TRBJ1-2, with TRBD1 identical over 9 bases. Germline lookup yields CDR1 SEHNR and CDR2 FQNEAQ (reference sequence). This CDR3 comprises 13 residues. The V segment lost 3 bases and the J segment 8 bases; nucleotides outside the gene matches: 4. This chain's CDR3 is CASSFGQGRGYTF. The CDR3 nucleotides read TGTGCCAGCAGCTTCGGACAGGGGCGAGGCTACACCTTC.

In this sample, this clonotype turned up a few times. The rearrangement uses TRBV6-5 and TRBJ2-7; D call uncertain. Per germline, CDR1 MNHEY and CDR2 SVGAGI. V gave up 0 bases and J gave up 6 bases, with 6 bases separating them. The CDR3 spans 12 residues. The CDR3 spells CASSYSPPEQYF. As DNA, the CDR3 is TGTGCCAGCAGTTACTCGCCCCCCGAGCAGTACTTC.

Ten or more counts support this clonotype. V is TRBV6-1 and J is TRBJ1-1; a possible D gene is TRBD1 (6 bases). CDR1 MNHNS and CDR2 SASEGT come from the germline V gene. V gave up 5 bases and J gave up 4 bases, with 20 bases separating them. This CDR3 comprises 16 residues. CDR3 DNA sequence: TGTGCCAGCAGTCCCCCGCGGGGAGGGGGGCTCACTGAAGCTTTCTTT. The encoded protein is CASSPPRGGGLTEAFF.

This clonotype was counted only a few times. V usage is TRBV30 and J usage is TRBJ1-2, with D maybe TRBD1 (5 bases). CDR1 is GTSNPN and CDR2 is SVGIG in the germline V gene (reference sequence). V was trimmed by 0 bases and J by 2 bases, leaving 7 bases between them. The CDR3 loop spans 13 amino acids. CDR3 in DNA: TGTGCCTGGAGTGTTAACAGGAACTATGGCTACACCTTC. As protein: CAWSVNRNYGYTF.

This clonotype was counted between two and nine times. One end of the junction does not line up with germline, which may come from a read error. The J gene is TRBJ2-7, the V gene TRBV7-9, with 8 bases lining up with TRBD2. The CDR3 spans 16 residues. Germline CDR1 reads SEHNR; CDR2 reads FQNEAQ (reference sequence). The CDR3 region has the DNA TGTGCCGGCAGCTTAGGGGTCCGGGAGGGCCGGTACGAGCAGTACTTC. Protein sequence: CAGSLGVREGRYEQYF.

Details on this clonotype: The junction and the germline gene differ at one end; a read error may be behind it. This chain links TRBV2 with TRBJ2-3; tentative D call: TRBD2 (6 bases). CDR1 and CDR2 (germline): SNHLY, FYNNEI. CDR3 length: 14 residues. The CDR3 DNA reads TGTGCCAGCAGTGGGAGGGTAGACAGAGATACGCAGTACTTT. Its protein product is CASSGRVDRDTQYF.

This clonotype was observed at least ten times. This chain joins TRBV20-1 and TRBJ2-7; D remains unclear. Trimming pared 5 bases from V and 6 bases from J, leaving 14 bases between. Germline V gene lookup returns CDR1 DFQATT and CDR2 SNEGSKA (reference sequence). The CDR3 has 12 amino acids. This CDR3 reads CSAASPSPEQYF. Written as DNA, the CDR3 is TGCAGTGCTGCCTCACCATCTCCCGAGCAGTACTTC.

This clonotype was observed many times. CDR3 in amino acids: CASSPPLDRGYNEQFF. The CDR3 DNA reads TGTGCCAGCAGTCCACCACTGGACAGGGGCTACAATGAGCAGTTCTTC. The genes are TRBV27 and TRBJ2-1, with 9 bases fitting TRBD1. Germline CDR1 and CDR2: MNHEY and SMNVEV (reference sequence). V lost 5 bases and J lost 3; bases outside the gene matches: 8. This CDR3 comprises 16 residues.

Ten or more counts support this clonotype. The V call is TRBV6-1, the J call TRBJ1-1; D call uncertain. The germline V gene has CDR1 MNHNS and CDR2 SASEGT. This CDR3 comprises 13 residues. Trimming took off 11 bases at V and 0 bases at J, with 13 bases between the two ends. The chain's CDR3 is CAAARLMNTEAFF. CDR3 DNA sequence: TGTGCCGCAGCTCGGCTAATGAACACTGAAGCTTTCTTT.

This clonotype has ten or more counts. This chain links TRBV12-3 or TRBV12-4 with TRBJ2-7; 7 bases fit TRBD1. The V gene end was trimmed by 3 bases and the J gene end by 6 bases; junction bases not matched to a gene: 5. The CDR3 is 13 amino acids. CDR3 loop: CASSLVQGVEQYF. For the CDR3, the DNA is TGTGCCAGCAGTTTGGTGCAGGGGGTCGAGCAGTACTTC.

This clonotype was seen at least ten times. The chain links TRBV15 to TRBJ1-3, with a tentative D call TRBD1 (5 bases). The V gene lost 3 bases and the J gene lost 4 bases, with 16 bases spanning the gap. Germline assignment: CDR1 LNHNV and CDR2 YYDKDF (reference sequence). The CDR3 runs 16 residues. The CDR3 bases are TGTGCCACCAGCAGGCGGGAGGGGAGAAGGGGAAACACCATATATTTT. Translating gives CATSRREGRRGNTIYF.

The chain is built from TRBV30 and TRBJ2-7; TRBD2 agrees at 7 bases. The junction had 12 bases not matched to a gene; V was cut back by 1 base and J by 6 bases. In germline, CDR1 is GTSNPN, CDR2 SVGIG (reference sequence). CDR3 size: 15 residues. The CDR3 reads CAWSARGLREREQYF. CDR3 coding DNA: TGTGCCTGGAGTGCGCGAGGGTTGCGGGAGCGCGAGCAGTACTTC.